This T cell receptor (beta chain) was obtained from a study of shared clonotypes between healthy human individuals. Germline-derived CDR1 and CDR2 are MNHNY and SVGAGI (reference sequence). The length of the CDR3 is 14 residues. V gave up 7 bases and J gave up 3 bases, with 12 bases separating them. TCRdb keeps only in-frame clones here, not all; method: immunoSEQ multiplex PCR. The sample lists 300,000 to 400,000 clones, roughly 80% occurring once. The chain employs TRBV6-6 and TRBJ2-2; D call uncertain. Sequencing input: memory CD4+ T cells sorted from blood. Subset of the sample: CD45RA-negative fraction. The TCR sequence derives from a man under 40 in good health. The CDR3 DNA reads TGTGCCAGCACTGGGTATCTAGACACCGGGGAGCTGTTTTTT. Amino acids: CASTGYLDTGELFF.